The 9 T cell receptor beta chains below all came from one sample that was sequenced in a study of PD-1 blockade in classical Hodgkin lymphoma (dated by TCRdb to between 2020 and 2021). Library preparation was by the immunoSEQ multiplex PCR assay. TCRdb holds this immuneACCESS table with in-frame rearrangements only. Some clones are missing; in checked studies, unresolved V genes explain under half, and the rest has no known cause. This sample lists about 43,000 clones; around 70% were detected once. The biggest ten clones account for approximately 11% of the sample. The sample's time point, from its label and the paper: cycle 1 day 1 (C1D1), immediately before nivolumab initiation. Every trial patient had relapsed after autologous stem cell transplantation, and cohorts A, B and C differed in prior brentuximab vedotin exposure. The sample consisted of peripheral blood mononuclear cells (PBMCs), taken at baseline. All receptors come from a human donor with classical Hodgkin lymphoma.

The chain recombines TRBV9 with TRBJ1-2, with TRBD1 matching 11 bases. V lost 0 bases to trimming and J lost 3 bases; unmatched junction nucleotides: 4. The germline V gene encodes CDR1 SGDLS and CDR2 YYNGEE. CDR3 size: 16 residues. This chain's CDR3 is CASSVGGTGGDYGYTF. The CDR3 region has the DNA TGTGCCAGCAGCGTAGGGGGGACAGGGGGAGACTATGGCTACACCTTC.

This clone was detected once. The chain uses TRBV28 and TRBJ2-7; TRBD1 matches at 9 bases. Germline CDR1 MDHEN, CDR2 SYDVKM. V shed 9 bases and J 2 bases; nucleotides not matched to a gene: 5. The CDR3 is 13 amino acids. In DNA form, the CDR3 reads TGTGCCAGTACAGGGGGCACTCCCTACGAGCAGTACTTC. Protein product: CASTGGTPYEQYF.

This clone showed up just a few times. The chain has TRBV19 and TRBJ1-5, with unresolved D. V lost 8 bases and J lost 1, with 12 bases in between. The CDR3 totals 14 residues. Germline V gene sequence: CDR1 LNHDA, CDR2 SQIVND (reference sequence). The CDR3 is CASRLSDSNQPQHF. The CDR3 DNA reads TGTGCCAGTCGCCTAAGTGACAGCAATCAGCCCCAGCATTTT.

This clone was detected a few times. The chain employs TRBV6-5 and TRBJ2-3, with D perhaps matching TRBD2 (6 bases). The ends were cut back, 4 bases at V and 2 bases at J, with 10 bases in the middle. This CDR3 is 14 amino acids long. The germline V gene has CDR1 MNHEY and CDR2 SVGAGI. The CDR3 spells CASSSGLNTDTQYF. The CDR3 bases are TGTGCCAGCAGTTCCGGACTAAACACAGATACGCAGTATTTT.

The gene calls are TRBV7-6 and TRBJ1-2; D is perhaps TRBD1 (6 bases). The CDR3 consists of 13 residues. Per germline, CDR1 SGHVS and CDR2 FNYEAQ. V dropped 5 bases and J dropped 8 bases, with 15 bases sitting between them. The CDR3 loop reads CASSPGDIFGYTF. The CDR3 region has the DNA TGTGCCAGCAGCCCCGGGGACATCTTCGGCTACACCTTC. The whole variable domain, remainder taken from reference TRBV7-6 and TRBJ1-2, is GAGVSQSPRYKVTKRGQDVALRCDPISGHVSLYWYRQALGQGPEFLTYFNYEAQQDKSGLPNDRFSAERPEGSISTLTIQRTEQRDSAMYRCASSPGDIFGYTFGSGTRLTVV.

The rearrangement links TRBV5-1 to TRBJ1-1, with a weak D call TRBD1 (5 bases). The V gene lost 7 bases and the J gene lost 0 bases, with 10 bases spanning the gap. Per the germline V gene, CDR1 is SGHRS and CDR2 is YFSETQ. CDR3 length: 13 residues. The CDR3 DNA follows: TGCGCCAGCGGTGACAGCTTGAACACTGAAGCTTTCTTT. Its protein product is CASGDSLNTEAFF.

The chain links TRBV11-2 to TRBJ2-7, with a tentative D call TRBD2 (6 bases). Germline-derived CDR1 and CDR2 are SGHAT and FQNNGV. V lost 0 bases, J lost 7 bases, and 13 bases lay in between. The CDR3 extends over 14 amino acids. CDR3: CASSLESRAGEQYF. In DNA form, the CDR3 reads TGTGCCAGCAGCTTAGAGTCCAGGGCGGGGGAGCAGTACTTC.

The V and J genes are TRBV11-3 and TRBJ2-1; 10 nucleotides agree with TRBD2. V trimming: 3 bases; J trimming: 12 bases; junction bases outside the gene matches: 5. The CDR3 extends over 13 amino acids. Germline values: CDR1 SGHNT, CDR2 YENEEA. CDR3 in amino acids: CASSFDERGGQFF. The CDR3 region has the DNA TGTGCCAGCAGCTTCGACGAGCGGGGGGGGCAGTTCTTC. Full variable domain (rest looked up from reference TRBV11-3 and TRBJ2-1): EAGVVQSPRYKIIEKKQPVAFWCNPISGHNTLYWYLQNLGQGPELLIRYENEEAVDDSQLPKDRFSAERLKGVDSTLKIQPAELGDSAVYLCASSFDERGGQFFGPGTRLTVL.

As DNA, the CDR3 is TGTGCCAGCAGCTTGGAAGGACAGGGTGGCTATGGCTACACCTTC. Its protein is CASSLEGQGGYGYTF. The chain couples TRBV5-5 to TRBJ1-2; 8 nucleotides align to TRBD1. The CDR3 has 15 amino acids. The J segment lost 4 bases and the V segment lost 0 bases, leaving 5 bases of the junction unmatched. Germline CDR1 is SGHKS and CDR2 is YYEKEE (reference sequence).